A single sample is the source of the 14 T cell receptor beta chains below, sequenced in a study of Ad26.COV2.S vaccination and SARS-CoV-2 variants. The treatment here: around 19 received Ad26.COV2.S at low or high dose, single or two shots; 5 received placebo; per-sample allocation not given. Day 63 after the first vaccine or placebo injection was the time point for sampling. TCRdb's copy holds only in-frame clones and misses some; the assay was immunoSEQ multiplex PCR. The data hold about 400,000 clones, with 88% observed a single time. The starting material was peripheral blood, obtained in a trial of Ad26.COV2.S vaccine versus placebo. These receptors all come from a person aged 18-65 years who received the Ad26.COV2.S COVID-19 vaccine or a placebo.

The chain joins TRBV9 to TRBJ2-1; D not resolved. Trimming removed 0 bases at V and 5 bases at J, with 18 bases between. Germline-derived CDR1 and CDR2 are SGDLS and YYNGEE. CDR3 size: 17 residues. CDR3 DNA sequence: TGTGCCAGCAGCGTAGAAGAAAGACCGAAAGAACACAATGAGCAGTTCTTC. Translation: CASSVEERPKEHNEQFF. Filled out from reference TRBV9 and TRBJ2-1, the complete variable domain reads DSGVTQTPKHLITATGQRVTLRCSPRSGDLSVYWYQQSLDQGLQFLIQYYNGEERAKGNILERFSAQQFPDLHSELNLSSLELGDSALYFCASSVEERPKEHNEQFFGPGTRLTVL.

Worth noting for this clone: This sample also contains other DNA sequences that code for the same CDR3. The V call is TRBV30, the J call TRBJ1-1, with D hard to call. Germline V lookup: CDR1 GTSNPN, CDR2 SVGIG (reference sequence). With 0 bases removed from V and 1 base from J, the gap between germline ends came to 6 bases. This CDR3 has 13 residues. The CDR3 loop reads CAWSVGGNTEAFF. CDR3 DNA sequence: TGTGCCTGGAGTGTAGGAGGGAACACTGAAGCTTTCTTT.

J is TRBJ2-5 and V is TRBV30; maybe TRBD2 (7 bases). The germline V gene encodes CDR1 GTSNPN and CDR2 SVGIG (reference sequence). The CDR3 runs 13 residues. Trimming removed 2 bases at V and 5 bases at J, with 12 bases between. The CDR3 is CAWSRGGDETQYF. The CDR3 DNA reads as TGTGCCTGGAGTCGCGGGGGCGACGAGACCCAGTACTTC.

Only one count was recorded for this clone. The chain carries TRBV5-6 and TRBJ2-1, with 8 nucleotides matching TRBD1. This CDR3 spans 17 amino acids. Germline trimming cut 4 bases from V and 0 bases from J; bases unmatched to any gene: 9. CDR1 is SGHDT, CDR2 YYEEEE, per germline. This CDR3 reads CASSLNRGASSYNEQFF. The CDR3, as DNA: TGTGCCAGCAGCCTCAACAGGGGGGCAAGCTCCTACAATGAGCAGTTCTTC.

J is TRBJ2-7 and V is TRBV5-6; TRBD2 matches at 8 bases. This CDR3 has 14 residues. Trimming took 1 base from V and 3 from J; bases not matched to a gene: 3. Germline V gene data show CDR1 as SGHDT and CDR2 as YYEEEE. The CDR3 loop is CASSLSLAGYEQYF. For the CDR3, the DNA is TGTGCCAGCAGCTTGTCTCTAGCGGGCTACGAGCAGTACTTC.

The J gene is TRBJ1-6, the V gene TRBV19; 9 nucleotides match TRBD1. The CDR3 runs to 14 residues. CDR1 is LNHDA and CDR2 is SQIVND in the germline V gene (reference sequence). Germline trimming cut 5 bases from V and 9 bases from J; bases unmatched to any gene: 5. The CDR3: CASSVGQGVSPLHF. The CDR3, as DNA: TGTGCCAGTAGTGTGGGACAGGGCGTTTCACCCCTCCACTTT. The full variable domain, with the rest looked up from reference TRBV19 and TRBJ1-6, is DGGITQSPKYLFRKEGQNVTLSCEQNLNHDAMYWYRQDPGQGLRLIYYSQIVNDFQKGDIAEGYSVSREKKESFPLTVTSAQKNPTAFYLCASSVGQGVSPLHFGNGTRLTVT.

The rearrangement links TRBV28 to TRBJ1-6; D uncertain. Trimming removed 4 bases from V and 7 bases from J, with 11 bases in between. The germline V gene has CDR1 MDHEN and CDR2 SYDVKM. The CDR3 extends over 14 amino acids. The CDR3 loop is CASSYFSVNSPLHF. The CDR3 nucleotides are TGTGCCAGCAGTTATTTCAGCGTAAATTCACCCCTCCACTTT.

The rearrangement joins TRBV7-9 to TRBJ2-3, with D unresolved. The V end lost 4 bases, the J end lost 3 bases, and 14 bases lay between the germline ends. This CDR3 has 15 residues. Per germline, CDR1 SEHNR and CDR2 FQNEAQ (reference sequence). CDR3 nucleotide sequence: TGTGCCAGCAGCTCGCCGACCGCCTCTACAGATACGCAGTATTTT. This encodes CASSSPTASTDTQYF.

CDR3 DNA: TGTGCCAGCTCACCAATAGGGGGCGTTGAGACCCAGTACTTC. This encodes CASSPIGGVETQYF. The J gene is TRBJ2-5, the V gene TRBV18; 7 nucleotides align to TRBD1. Germline assignment: CDR1 KGHSH and CDR2 LQKENI. The ends lost 2 bases at V and 5 bases at J; junction bases unmatched: 5. This CDR3 has 14 amino acids.

The V gene is TRBV19, the J gene TRBJ2-5, with 8 bases aligning to TRBD1. The CDR3 runs to 16 residues. Trimming at V came to 5 bases and at J to 1 base, leaving 9 bases not matched to a gene. Germline CDR1 reads LNHDA; CDR2 reads SQIVND (reference sequence). The CDR3 protein is CASSPTGERGQETQYF. CDR3 nucleotide sequence: TGTGCCAGTAGTCCGACAGGGGAGAGGGGCCAAGAGACCCAGTACTTC.

V is TRBV5-6 and J is TRBJ2-5; TRBD1 might be the D (6 bases). The germline CDR1 and CDR2 sequences are SGHDT and YYEEEE. The V end was cut by 4 bases, the J end by 1 base, with 11 bases between. The CDR3 runs 14 residues. CDR3 sequence (DNA): TGTGCCAGCAGCAAGAACAGGGTCCAAGAGACCCAGTACTTC. Amino acid sequence: CASSKNRVQETQYF.

The chain joins TRBV27 to TRBJ1-3; D not resolved. The CDR3 length is 16 residues. The germline V gene has CDR1 MNHEY and CDR2 SMNVEV (reference sequence). V was clipped by 2 bases and J by 0 bases, with 11 bases between them. Written as DNA, the CDR3 is TGTGCCAGCAGTTTAACTCGCCGGCACTCTGGAAACACCATATATTTT. This codes for CASSLTRRHSGNTIYF.

V and J are TRBV5-6 and TRBJ1-2; TRBD1 might be the D (5 bases). CDR3 length equals 14 residues. Germline V gene sequence: CDR1 SGHDT, CDR2 YYEEEE. V shed 4 bases and J shed 0 bases, with 10 bases lying between them. CDR3 nucleotides: TGTGCCAGCAGCCGGGCGGGGGCTAACTATGGCTACACCTTC. As protein: CASSRAGANYGYTF.

V is TRBV7-9 and J is TRBJ1-2, with D unresolved. Germline assignment: CDR1 SEHNR and CDR2 FQNEAQ (reference sequence). V lost 1 base, J lost 8 bases, and 8 bases lay in between. The CDR3 is made up of 12 amino acids. DNA for the CDR3: TGTGCCAGCAGCTTAGATTTAGGCGGCTACACCTTC. It specifies CASSLDLGGYTF.